Below, one TCR beta chain is given with its context. Its antigen is undetermined. This sample is drawn from a study of shared clonotypes between healthy human individuals. The wider study: There were three CD4 naive, three CD4 memory, two CD8 naive and one CD8 memory plates per donor. General observations from the study: Tissues were not sampled, only blood, and their repertoires likely differ.

The CDR3 has 15 residues. Germline V lookup: CDR1 SGHRS, CDR2 YFSETQ. V shed 4 bases, J shed 5 bases, and the junction held 7 bases outside the gene matches. TCRdb keeps only in-frame clones here, not all; method: immunoSEQ multiplex PCR. The data hold about 990,000 clones, with 78% observed a single time. V is TRBV5-1 and J is TRBJ2-7; the match to TRBD1 covers 12 bases. This receptor was identified in a man aged 18 to 30 in good health. Some clones in this sample may be carry-over from other donors' samples. The sample consisted of memory CD4+ T cells from PBMCs. Regarding subset: CD45RA-negative fraction. CDR3 in amino acids: CASSPIRDRGHEQYF. CDR3 in DNA: TGCGCCAGCAGCCCGATCCGGGACAGGGGGCACGAGCAGTACTTC. The variable domain in full, with the rest retrieved from reference TRBV5-1 and TRBJ2-7, is KAGVTQTPRYLIKTRGQQVTLSCSPISGHRSVSWYQQTPGQGLQFLFEYFSETQRNKGNFPGRFSGRQFSNSRSEMNVSTLELGDSALYLCASSPIRDRGHEQYFGPGTRLTVT.